Below, 25 T cell receptor beta chains from the same sample are listed, as sequenced in a study of technical replicates of blood from a few donors. Generated by immunoSEQ multiplex PCR, the TCRdb table keeps only in-frame clones and is missing some. The sample has tens of thousands of clones, approximately 96% seen once. Material for sequencing was T cells isolated from PBMCs. The receptors stem from a human donor in good health.

This chain uses TRBV4-3 with TRBJ2-7, with no clear D. The CDR3 is 13 residues long. Germline loops: CDR1 LGHNA, CDR2 YSLEER. The V gene lost 1 base and the J gene lost 5 bases, with 9 bases spanning the gap. The chain's CDR3 is CASSQGQDNEQYF. The CDR3, as DNA: TGCGCCAGCAGCCAAGGTCAGGATAACGAGCAGTACTTC.

The V call is TRBV11-2, the J call TRBJ2-1, with D maybe TRBD2 (5 bases). Trimming removed 5 bases at V and 8 bases at J, with 19 bases between. The CDR3 covers 15 residues. Germline V gives CDR1 SGHAT, CDR2 FQNNGV. The CDR3 DNA sequence: TGTGCCAGCAGCCGGAGGTTCGGGTTCGTCGATGAGCAGTTCTTC. This codes for CASSRRFGFVDEQFF.

This clone appeared a single time. V and J are TRBV6-1 and TRBJ1-4; a possible D gene is TRBD1 (5 bases). The CDR3 runs to 14 residues. CDR1 is MNHNS and CDR2 is SASEGT in the germline V gene. V was cut by 3 bases and J by 8 bases, with 13 bases left in between. CDR3 sequence reads: CASSEGREVEKLFF. The CDR3, as DNA: TGTGCCAGCAGTGAGGGCAGGGAGGTGGAAAAACTGTTTTTT.

The CDR3 DNA is TGCAGCGTTGAGAACAGGGGCGACTTTTACGAGCAGTACTTC. Translation gives CSVENRGDFYEQYF. J is TRBJ2-7 and V is TRBV29-1; TRBD1 matches 7 bases. V dropped 3 bases and J dropped 4; count of bases not matched to a gene: 9. The CDR3 is 14 amino acids. The V gene's germline CDR1 is SQVTM and CDR2 ANQGSEA.

The V and J genes are TRBV5-1 and TRBJ1-3, with 7 bases lining up with TRBD1. Trimming at V came to 2 bases and at J to 8 bases, leaving 7 bases not matched to a gene. The CDR3 has 14 residues. Germline loops: CDR1 SGHRS, CDR2 YFSETQ. The CDR3 is CASSLQDRTDTIYF. The CDR3 nucleotides are TGCGCCAGCAGCTTACAGGACAGGACGGACACCATATATTTT.

The chain links TRBV14 to TRBJ2-7; no firm D call. CDR1 is SGHDN, CDR2 FVKESK, per germline. The CDR3 is 15 amino acids. The ends were cut back, 3 bases at V and 3 bases at J, with 15 bases in the middle. The CDR3 spells CASSHYFDTDYEQYF. CDR3 bases: TGTGCCAGCAGCCATTACTTCGACACCGACTACGAGCAGTACTTC.

This rearrangement joins TRBV23-1 to TRBJ1-2; D is ambiguous. TRBV23-1 is an ORF; its function is uncertain. The V end lost 2 bases, the J end lost 5 bases, and 15 bases lay between the germline ends. This CDR3 region has 15 residues. CDR3 amino acids: CASSQHEGAIYGYTF. Written as DNA, the CDR3 is TGCGCCAGCAGTCAACATGAGGGAGCGATTTATGGCTACACCTTC.

The V call is TRBV4-1, the J call TRBJ2-3; TRBD2 aligns across 7 bases. The germline gives CDR1 MGHRA, CDR2 YSYEKL. V lost 0 bases, J lost 2 bases, and 5 bases stayed unmatched. CDR3 size: 16 residues. The CDR3 loop is CASSQDGEGDTDTQYF. The CDR3, as DNA: TGCGCCAGCAGCCAAGATGGGGAGGGCGACACAGATACGCAGTATTTT.

This clone occurred once. The chain uses TRBV9 and TRBJ2-3; 8 bases fit TRBD1. The CDR3 consists of 14 residues. Looked up from germline, CDR1 is SGDLS and CDR2 is YYNGEE. Unmatched junction bases numbered 4, after V lost 4 bases and J lost 3 bases. CDR3 in amino acids: CASSTGGWTDTQYF. The CDR3 bases are TGTGCCAGCAGCACAGGGGGATGGACAGATACGCAGTATTTT.

The count of this clone is one. The CDR3 spells CASRSSQSSYEQYF. In DNA form, the CDR3 reads TGTGCCAGCAGATCTAGTCAGAGCTCCTACGAGCAGTACTTC. This sequence joins TRBV6-1 and TRBJ2-7; D is ambiguous. Between the trimmed V and J ends, which lost 6 bases and 0 bases, there was a span of 12 bases. This CDR3 is built from 14 residues. Looked up from germline, CDR1 is MNHNS and CDR2 is SASEGT.

The chain uses TRBV30 and TRBJ2-1; D possibly corresponds to TRBD2 (5 bases). The V and J ends lost 5 bases and 6 bases respectively, with 14 bases between them. The CDR3 has 13 amino acids. Germline values: CDR1 GTSNPN, CDR2 SVGIG (reference sequence). The DNA of the CDR3 is TGTGCCTGGGCTAAGGGAGTGGGCAATGAGCAGTTCTTC. This sequence encodes CAWAKGVGNEQFF.

This sequence joins TRBV7-3 and TRBJ2-5; tentative D call: TRBD2 (6 bases). V lost 3 bases, J lost 4 bases, and 9 bases lay in between. The CDR3 length is 13 residues. CDR1 and CDR2 (germline): SGHTA, FQGTGA. The CDR3 sequence: CASSFGGLETQYF. For the CDR3, the DNA is TGTGCCAGCAGCTTTGGGGGGTTAGAGACCCAGTACTTC.

The chain is built from TRBV19 and TRBJ1-5; D unresolved. This CDR3 comprises 15 residues. Germline values: CDR1 LNHDA, CDR2 SQIVND (reference sequence). The ends were cut back, 2 bases at V and 0 bases at J, with 8 bases in the middle. DNA of the CDR3: TGTGCCAGTAGTATAATCACTGCTAGCAATCAGCCCCAGCATTTT. It is translated as CASSIITASNQPQHF. Drawing the rest from reference TRBV19 and TRBJ1-5, the complete variable domain is DGGITQSPKYLFRKEGQNVTLSCEQNLNHDAMYWYRQDPGQGLRLIYYSQIVNDFQKGDIAEGYSVSREKKESFPLTVTSAQKNPTAFYLCASSIITASNQPQHFGDGTRLSIL.

The chain carries TRBV2 and TRBJ1-5, with TRBD1 matching over 7 bases. CDR3 length: 14 amino acids. Per the germline V gene, CDR1 is SNHLY and CDR2 is FYNNEI. Losses at the gene ends were 6 bases for V and 6 bases for J; bases not matched to a gene: 8. The CDR3 loop is CASRAGTVSQPQHF. The CDR3 DNA is TGTGCCAGCAGGGCTGGGACAGTTAGTCAGCCCCAGCATTTT.

V usage is TRBV5-1 and J usage is TRBJ2-7, with D perhaps TRBD1 (6 bases). Germline V gene sequence: CDR1 SGHRS, CDR2 YFSETQ. V lost 1 base, J lost 0 bases, and 11 bases lay in between. This CDR3 has 15 residues. As DNA, the CDR3 is TGCGCCAGCAGCTTGATAGGGGGTGGCTCCTACGAGCAGTACTTC. Residues: CASSLIGGGSYEQYF.

The chain uses TRBV7-2 and TRBJ2-5, with D perhaps TRBD2 (6 bases). The CDR3 loop spans 15 amino acids. Germline values: CDR1 SGHTA, CDR2 FQGNSA. Trimming removed 11 bases at V and 0 bases at J, with 19 bases between. The CDR3 bases are TGTGCCTCAGGGCCAGCGGGTGCGTACCAAGAGACCCAGTACTTC. It yields the protein CASGPAGAYQETQYF.

The chain joins TRBV28 to TRBJ2-7; 15 bases align to TRBD2. Germline V lookup: CDR1 MDHEN, CDR2 SYDVKM. This CDR3 has 19 residues. Germline trimming cut 3 bases from V and 0 bases from J; bases unmatched to any gene: 9. CDR3 protein: CASSLFLGTSGRSSYEQYF. The CDR3 bases are TGTGCCAGCAGTTTGTTCCTCGGGACTAGCGGGAGGAGCTCCTACGAGCAGTACTTC. The full variable domain, rest sourced from reference TRBV28 and TRBJ2-7, is DVKVTQSSRYLVKRTGEKVFLECVQDMDHENMFWYRQDPGLGLRLIYFSYDVKMKEKGDIPEGYSVSREKKERFSLILESASTNQTSMYLCASSLFLGTSGRSSYEQYFGPGTRLTVT.

The V and J genes are TRBV5-6 and TRBJ2-1; the match to TRBD2 covers 7 bases. V lost 1 base, J lost 0 bases, and 7 bases stayed unmatched. The CDR3 consists of 17 residues. Per the germline V gene, CDR1 is SGHDT and CDR2 is YYEEEE. CDR3 coding DNA: TGTGCCAGCAGCTTGACTGGGGCTAGCGGCTCCTACAATGAGCAGTTCTTC. This encodes CASSLTGASGSYNEQFF.

The table lists this clone with a count of one. CDR3 in DNA: TGCGCCAGCAGCCAAGTCGGTGGGCAGACTTGGAGGGAGCAGTACTTC. Its protein product is CASSQVGGQTWREQYF. The V and J genes are TRBV4-3 and TRBJ2-7, with D possibly being TRBD2 (5 bases). The CDR3 has 16 amino acids. Germline lookup yields CDR1 LGHNA and CDR2 YSLEER. The ends were cut back, 1 base at V and 7 bases at J, with 20 bases in the middle.

The rearrangement joins TRBV28 to TRBJ2-7, with 7 positions matching TRBD1. The CDR3 contains 14 residues. Unmatched junction bases numbered 7, after V lost 6 bases and J lost 2 bases. Germline V gene sequence: CDR1 MDHEN, CDR2 SYDVKM. CDR3 in amino acids: CASSTGQATYEQYF. The CDR3 region has the DNA TGTGCCAGCAGCACAGGACAGGCGACCTACGAGCAGTACTTC.

This chain connects TRBV6-5 to TRBJ1-5, with TRBD1 matching 8 bases. The CDR3 consists of 14 residues. The germline CDR1 and CDR2 sequences are MNHEY and SVGAGI. Trimming removed 5 bases from V and 1 base from J; junction bases left unmatched: 1. CDR3 loop: CASSGQGSNQPQHF. The CDR3, as DNA: TGTGCCAGCAGTGGACAGGGAAGCAATCAGCCCCAGCATTTT.

The chain recombines TRBV7-9 with TRBJ2-1; possibly TRBD2 for D (5 bases). The germline V gene has CDR1 SEHNR and CDR2 FQNEAQ (reference sequence). Between the trimmed V and J ends, which lost 5 bases and 9 bases, there was a span of 8 bases. The length of the CDR3 is 11 residues. The CDR3 region is CASSPGSEQFF. CDR3 bases: TGTGCCAGCAGCCCGGGGAGTGAGCAGTTCTTC. The whole variable domain, filled in from reference TRBV7-9 and TRBJ2-1, reads DTGVSQNPRHKITKRGQNVTFRCDPISEHNRLYWYRQTLGQGPEFLTYFQNEAQLEKSRLLSDRFSAERPKGSFSTLEIQRTEQGDSAMYLCASSPGSEQFFGPGTRLTVL.

The chain recombines TRBV19 with TRBJ2-1; D is possibly TRBD2 (5 bases). There are 13 residues in the CDR3. Germline V gene data show CDR1 as LNHDA and CDR2 as SQIVND (reference sequence). V lost 3 bases, J lost 10 bases, and 13 bases lay in between. CDR3 nucleotides: TGTGCCAGTAGTATTCTGGGGAGATGGGAGCAGTTCTTC. Amino acid sequence: CASSILGRWEQFF.

Concerning this clone: The same CDR3 arises from other DNA sequences in this sample as well. This chain links TRBV7-9 with TRBJ1-5, with 8 nucleotides matching TRBD1. CDR3 length: 14 amino acids. Germline loops: CDR1 SEHNR, CDR2 FQNEAQ (reference sequence). V gave up 5 bases and J gave up 4 bases; unmatched junction bases: 4. The CDR3 protein is CASSPGGLNQPQHF. CDR3 bases: TGTGCCAGCAGCCCAGGGGGCTTAAATCAGCCCCAGCATTTT. Supplemented by reference TRBV7-9 and TRBJ1-5, the full variable domain reads DTGVSQNPRHKITKRGQNVTFRCDPISEHNRLYWYRQTLGQGPEFLTYFQNEAQLEKSRLLSDRFSAERPKGSFSTLEIQRTEQGDSAMYLCASSPGGLNQPQHFGDGTRLSIL.

V gene TRBV14 combines with J gene TRBJ1-1; no clear D. Germline CDR1 SGHDN, CDR2 FVKESK. Trimming left V 9 bases short and J 1 base short, with 9 bases between. The CDR3 consists of 12 residues. CDR3 sequence: CASRTGNTEAFF. The CDR3 DNA is TGTGCCAGTAGGACTGGGAACACTGAAGCTTTCTTT.